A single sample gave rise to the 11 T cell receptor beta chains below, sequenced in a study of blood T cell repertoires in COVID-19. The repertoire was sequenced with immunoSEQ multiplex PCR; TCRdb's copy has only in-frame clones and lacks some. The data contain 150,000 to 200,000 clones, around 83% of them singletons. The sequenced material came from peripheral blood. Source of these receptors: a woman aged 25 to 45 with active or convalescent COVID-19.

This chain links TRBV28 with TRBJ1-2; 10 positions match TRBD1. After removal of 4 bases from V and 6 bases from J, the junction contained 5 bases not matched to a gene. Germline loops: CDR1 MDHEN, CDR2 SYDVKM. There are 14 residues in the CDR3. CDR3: CASSSGGQGNGYTF. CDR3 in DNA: TGTGCCAGCAGTTCCGGGGGACAGGGGAATGGCTACACCTTC.

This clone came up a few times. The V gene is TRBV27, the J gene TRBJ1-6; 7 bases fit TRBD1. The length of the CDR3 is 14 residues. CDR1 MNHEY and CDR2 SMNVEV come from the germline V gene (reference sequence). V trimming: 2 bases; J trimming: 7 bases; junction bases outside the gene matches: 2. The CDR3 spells CASSLATGNSPLHF. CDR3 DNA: TGTGCCAGCAGTTTAGCGACAGGGAATTCACCCCTCCACTTT.

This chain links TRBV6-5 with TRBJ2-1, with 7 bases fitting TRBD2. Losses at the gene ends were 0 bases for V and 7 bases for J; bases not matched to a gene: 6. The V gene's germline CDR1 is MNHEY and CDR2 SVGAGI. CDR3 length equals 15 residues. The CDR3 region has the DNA TGTGCCAGCAGTTACTCGGGCGGGAGCGCGAATGAGCAGTTCTTC. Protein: CASSYSGGSANEQFF.

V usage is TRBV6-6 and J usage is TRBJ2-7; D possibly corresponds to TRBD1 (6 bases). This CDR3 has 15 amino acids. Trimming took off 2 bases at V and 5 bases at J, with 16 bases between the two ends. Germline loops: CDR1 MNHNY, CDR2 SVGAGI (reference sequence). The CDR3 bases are TGTGCCAGCAGTTACCGTACAGGGTATGAGGACGAGCAGTACTTC. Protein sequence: CASSYRTGYEDEQYF.

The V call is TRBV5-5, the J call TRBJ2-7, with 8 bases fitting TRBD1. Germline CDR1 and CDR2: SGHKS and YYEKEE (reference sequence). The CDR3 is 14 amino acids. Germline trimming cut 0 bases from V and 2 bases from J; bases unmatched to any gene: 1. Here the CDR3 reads CASSLGQGPYEQYF. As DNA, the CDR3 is TGTGCCAGCAGCTTGGGACAGGGGCCCTACGAGCAGTACTTC.

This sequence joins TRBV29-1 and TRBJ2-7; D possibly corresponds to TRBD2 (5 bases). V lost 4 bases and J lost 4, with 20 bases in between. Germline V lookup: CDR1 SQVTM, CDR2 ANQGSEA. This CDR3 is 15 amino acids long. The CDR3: CSVATFGRGPYEQYF. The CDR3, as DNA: TGCAGCGTTGCTACGTTCGGACGGGGTCCATACGAGCAGTACTTC.

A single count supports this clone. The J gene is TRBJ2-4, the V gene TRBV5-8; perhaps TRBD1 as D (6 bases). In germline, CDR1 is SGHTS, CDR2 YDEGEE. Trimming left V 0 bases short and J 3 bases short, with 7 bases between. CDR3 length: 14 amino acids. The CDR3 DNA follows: TGTGCCAGCAGCTTGGAACAGGGCAAAAACATTCAGTACTTC. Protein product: CASSLEQGKNIQYF.

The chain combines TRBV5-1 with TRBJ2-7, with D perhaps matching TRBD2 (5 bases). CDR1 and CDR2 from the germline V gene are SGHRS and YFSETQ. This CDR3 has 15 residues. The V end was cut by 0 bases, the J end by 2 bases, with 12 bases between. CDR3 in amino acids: CASSLAGDRTYEQYF. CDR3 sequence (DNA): TGCGCCAGCAGCTTGGCCGGGGATCGAACCTACGAGCAGTACTTC. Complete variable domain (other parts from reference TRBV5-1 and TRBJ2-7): KAGVTQTPRYLIKTRGQQVTLSCSPISGHRSVSWYQQTPGQGLQFLFEYFSETQRNKGNFPGRFSGRQFSNSRSEMNVSTLELGDSALYLCASSLAGDRTYEQYFGPGTRLTVT.

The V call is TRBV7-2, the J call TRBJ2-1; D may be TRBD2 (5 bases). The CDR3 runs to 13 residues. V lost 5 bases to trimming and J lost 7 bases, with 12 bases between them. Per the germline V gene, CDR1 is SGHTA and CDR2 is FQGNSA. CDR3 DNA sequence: TGTGCCAGCAGCCGGGAATGGGGAAATGAGCAGTTCTTC. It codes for CASSREWGNEQFF.

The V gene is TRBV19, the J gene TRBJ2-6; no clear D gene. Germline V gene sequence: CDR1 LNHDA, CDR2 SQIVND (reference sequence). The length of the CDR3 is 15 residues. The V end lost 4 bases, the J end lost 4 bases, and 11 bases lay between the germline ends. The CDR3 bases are TGTGCCAGTAGTACAGGTTCAAGCGGGGCCAACGTCCTGACTTTC. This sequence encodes CASSTGSSGANVLTF.

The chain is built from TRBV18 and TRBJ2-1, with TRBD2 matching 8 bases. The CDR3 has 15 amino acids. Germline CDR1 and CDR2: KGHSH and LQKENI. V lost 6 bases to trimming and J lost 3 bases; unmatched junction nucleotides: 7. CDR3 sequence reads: CASSPTSALYNEQFF. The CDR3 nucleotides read TGTGCCAGCTCTCCGACTAGCGCGCTCTACAATGAGCAGTTCTTC. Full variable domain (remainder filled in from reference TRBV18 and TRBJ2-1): NAGVMQNPRHLVRRRGQEARLRCSPMKGHSHVYWYRQLPEEGLKFMVYLQKENIIDESGMPKERFSAEFPKEGPSILRIQQVVRGDSAAYFCASSPTSALYNEQFFGPGTRLTVL.